A selection of T cell receptor beta chains follows, all from one sample in a study of blood T cell repertoires in COVID-19. Profiling relied on immunoSEQ multiplex PCR, and the TCRdb table lists in-frame clones only, not all of them. The sample lists roughly 240,000 clones; 85% to 90% were seen once. Sequenced input: peripheral blood. These receptors were taken from a man between 18 and 35 years old with active or convalescent COVID-19. Both conserved end residues are trimmed from each CDR3. Rows give clone size only sometimes, using once, few, many, or a class for an expanded clone.

V,size,J,CDR3
TRBV9,.,TRBJ2-7,ASSVGPSGRYEQY
TRBV7-3,few,TRBJ2-2,ASSRSPQTLRELF
TRBV9,.,TRBJ1-2,ASSANYGYT
TRBV12-3/TRBV12-4,.,TRBJ2-3,ASSRGTDTQY
TRBV24-1,.,TRBJ2-6,ATSAGAGANVLT
TRBV14,.,TRBJ2-1,ASSQDWRDQLYNEQF
TRBV7-3,few,TRBJ1-3,ASSLGPGAGNTIY
TRBV28,.,TRBJ1-2,ASSLRAWHGYT
TRBV7-9,.,TRBJ2-4,ASVRISAGEGIQY
TRBV4-2,few,TRBJ1-1,ASSQDLVWQGEAF
TRBV2,.,TRBJ1-2,ASNIWGHNYGYT
TRBV5-1,.,TRBJ1-2,ASSFTANYGYT
TRBV24-1,.,TRBJ1-1,ATSDLAGSEAF
TRBV19,.,TRBJ1-1,ASIMNTEAF
TRBV19,few,TRBJ1-5,ASSTRGQQPQH
TRBV5-4,.,TRBJ1-2,ASSPGLGTNYGYT
TRBV5-6,.,TRBJ1-2,ASSLHRVGGYT
TRBV7-3,once,TRBJ2-2,ASSFPSGTGNTGELF
TRBV19,.,TRBJ1-4,ASTAGPSYEKLF
TRBV30,.,TRBJ2-2,AWSVQGARELF
TRBV29-1,.,TRBJ1-2,SVVGQNYGYT
TRBV5-1,.,TRBJ1-1,ASSPGNTEAF
TRBV30,.,TRBJ1-3,AWRGGGSGNTIY
TRBV2,few,TRBJ2-7,ASKESNEQY
TRBV7-6,.,TRBJ1-1,ASSLVRTGGTEAF
TRBV5-1,.,TRBJ1-1,ASSLSEGEAF
TRBV6-5,.,TRBJ1-4,ASSYSASGDTEKLF
TRBV12-3/TRBV12-4,.,TRBJ1-2,ASTDFLSAGYT
TRBV14,.,TRBJ2-3,ASSHALTGLSTDTQY
TRBV20-1,.,TRBJ2-7,SASLSGYYEQY
TRBV4-1,few,TRBJ2-7,ASSYTGGSEQY
TRBV7-2,.,TRBJ2-1,AGSGGGEQF
TRBV6-4,.,TRBJ2-4,ALQSEAGLAKNIQY
TRBV2,.,TRBJ1-2,ASSGNRVMDYGYT
TRBV7-2,.,TRBJ1-5,ASSPRTGDQPQH
TRBV7-2,.,TRBJ2-5,ASSFQGTSVETQY
TRBV6-5,.,TRBJ2-5,ASSRGHTQETQY
TRBV27,.,TRBJ1-2,ASSHEAEDGYT
TRBV28,.,TRBJ2-3,ASPAPGKADTQY
TRBV28,once,TRBJ1-2,ASSAGGGLVYGYT
TRBV12-3/TRBV12-4,.,TRBJ2-2,ASSLRVAGELF
TRBV28,.,TRBJ1-2,ASTLGGNYGYT
TRBV3-1/TRBV3-2,.,TRBJ2-1,ASSQGLAGGGGEQF
TRBV6-2/TRBV6-3,.,TRBJ1-5,ASSYRQAQNQPQH
TRBV5-1,.,TRBJ2-1,ASSLELAGWNEQF
TRBV10-3,.,TRBJ2-5,AIRAPQETQY
TRBV6-9,.,TRBJ1-2,ASSGTGIPGYT
TRBV2,.,TRBJ2-3,ASSEDKRISTDTQY
TRBV11-1,.,TRBJ1-1,ASSLMGHLNTEAF
TRBV13,.,TRBJ2-3,ASSLASGSADTQY
TRBV3-1/TRBV3-2,.,TRBJ2-1,ASSYAGTANNEQF
TRBV9,.,TRBJ2-3,ASSDNILAGDTDTQY
TRBV6-5,.,TRBJ1-1,ASTLREDTEAF
TRBV5-1,.,TRBJ2-2,ASSPQASGELF
TRBV4-3,.,TRBJ2-5,ASSQDGATGGETQY